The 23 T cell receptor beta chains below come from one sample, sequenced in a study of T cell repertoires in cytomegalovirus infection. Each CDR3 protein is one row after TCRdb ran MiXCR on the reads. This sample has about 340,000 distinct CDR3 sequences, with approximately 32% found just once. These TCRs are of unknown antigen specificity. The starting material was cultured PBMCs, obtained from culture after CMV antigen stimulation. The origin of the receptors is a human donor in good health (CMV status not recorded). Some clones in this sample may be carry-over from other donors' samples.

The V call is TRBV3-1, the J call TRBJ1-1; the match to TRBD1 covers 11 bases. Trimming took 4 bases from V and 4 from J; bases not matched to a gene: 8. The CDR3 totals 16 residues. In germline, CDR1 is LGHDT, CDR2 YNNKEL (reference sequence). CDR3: CASSRVGTGGSTEAFF. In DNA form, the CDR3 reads TGTGCCAGCAGCCGGGTTGGGACAGGGGGATCCACTGAAGCTTTCTTT.

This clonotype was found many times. The DNA of the CDR3 is TGTGCCACCCGGAGGGGGTCTGGAAACACCATATATTTT. It codes for CATRRGSGNTIYF. The chain joins TRBV7-8 to TRBJ1-3, with a possible D match to TRBD1 (6 bases). The CDR3 is made up of 13 amino acids. Germline values: CDR1 SGHVS, CDR2 FQNEAQ. The V and J ends lost 10 bases and 1 base respectively, with 11 bases between them. The full variable domain, its missing parts supplied by reference TRBV7-8 and TRBJ1-3, is GAGVSQSPRYKVAKRGQDVALRCDPISGHVSLFWYQQALGQGPEFLTYFQNEAQLDKSGLPSDRFFAERPEGSVSTLKIQRTQQEDSAVYLCATRRGSGNTIYFGEGSWLTVV.

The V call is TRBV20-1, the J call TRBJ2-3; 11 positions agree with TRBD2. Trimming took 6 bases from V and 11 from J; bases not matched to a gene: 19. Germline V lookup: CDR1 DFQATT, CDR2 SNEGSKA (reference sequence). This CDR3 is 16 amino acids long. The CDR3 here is CSARGSGRGSRRWQYF. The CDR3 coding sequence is TGCAGTGCGAGGGGTAGCGGGAGGGGGTCGCGTAGATGGCAGTATTTT.

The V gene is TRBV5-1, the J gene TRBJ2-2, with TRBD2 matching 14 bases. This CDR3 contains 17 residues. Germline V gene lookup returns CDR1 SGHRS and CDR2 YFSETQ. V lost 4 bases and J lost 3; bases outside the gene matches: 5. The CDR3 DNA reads TGCGCCAGCAGCCCGGGACTAGCGGGAGTGTACACCGGGGAGCTGTTTTTT. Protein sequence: CASSPGLAGVYTGELFF.

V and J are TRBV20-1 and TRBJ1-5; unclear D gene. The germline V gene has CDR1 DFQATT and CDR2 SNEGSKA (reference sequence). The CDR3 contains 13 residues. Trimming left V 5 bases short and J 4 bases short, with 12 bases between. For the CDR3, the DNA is TGCAGTGCTTCGAAGGGAACAAATCAGCCCCAGCATTTT. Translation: CSASKGTNQPQHF.

This CDR3 reads CASGNAGVNTEAFF. CDR3 in DNA: TGTGCTAGTGGTAATGCTGGAGTGAACACTGAAGCTTTCTTT. V usage is TRBV12-5 and J usage is TRBJ1-1; D not certain. The CDR3 has 14 residues. Germline V gives CDR1 LGHNT, CDR2 FRNRAP. V lost 5 bases to trimming and J lost 0 bases, with 10 bases between them.

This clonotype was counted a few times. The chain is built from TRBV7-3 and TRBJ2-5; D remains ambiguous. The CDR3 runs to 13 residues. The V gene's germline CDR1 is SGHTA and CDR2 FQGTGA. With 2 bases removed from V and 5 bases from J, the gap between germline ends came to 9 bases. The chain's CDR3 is CASSLLLGETQYF. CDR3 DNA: TGTGCCAGCAGCTTATTGCTTGGGGAGACCCAGTACTTC.

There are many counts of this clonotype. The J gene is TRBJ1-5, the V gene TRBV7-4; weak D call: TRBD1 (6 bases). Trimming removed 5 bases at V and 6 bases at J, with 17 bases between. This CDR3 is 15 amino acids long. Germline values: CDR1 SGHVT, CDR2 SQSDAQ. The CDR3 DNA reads TGTGCCAGCAGCCTACGGGGGCAGGATAGTCAGCCCCAGCATTTT. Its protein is CASSLRGQDSQPQHF.

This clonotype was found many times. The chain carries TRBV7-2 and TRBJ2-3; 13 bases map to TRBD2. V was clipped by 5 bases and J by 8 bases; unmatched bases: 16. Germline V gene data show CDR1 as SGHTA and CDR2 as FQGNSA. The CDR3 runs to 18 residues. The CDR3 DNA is TGTGCCAGCAGCCCGATAGCCTTACTAGCGGGAGGGCCGGTTACGCAGTATTTT. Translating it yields CASSPIALLAGGPVTQYF. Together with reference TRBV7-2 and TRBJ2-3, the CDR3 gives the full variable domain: GAGVSQSPSNKVTEKGKDVELRCDPISGHTALYWYRQSLGQGLEFLIYFQGNSAPDKSGLPSDRFSAERTGGSVSTLTIQRTQQEDSAVYLCASSPIALLAGGPVTQYFGPGTRLTVL.

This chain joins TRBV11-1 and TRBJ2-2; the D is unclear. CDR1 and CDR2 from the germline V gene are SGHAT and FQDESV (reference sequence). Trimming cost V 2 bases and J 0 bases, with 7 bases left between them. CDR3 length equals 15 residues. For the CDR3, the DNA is TGTGCCAGCAGCTTAAAGAGGACGAACACCGGGGAGCTGTTTTTT. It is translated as CASSLKRTNTGELFF.

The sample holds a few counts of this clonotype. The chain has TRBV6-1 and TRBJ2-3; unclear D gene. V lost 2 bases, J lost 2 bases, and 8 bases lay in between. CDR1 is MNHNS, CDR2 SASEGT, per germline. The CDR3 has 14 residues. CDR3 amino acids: CASSERNPTDTQYF. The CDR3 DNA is TGTGCCAGCAGTGAAAGGAACCCCACAGATACGCAGTATTTT.

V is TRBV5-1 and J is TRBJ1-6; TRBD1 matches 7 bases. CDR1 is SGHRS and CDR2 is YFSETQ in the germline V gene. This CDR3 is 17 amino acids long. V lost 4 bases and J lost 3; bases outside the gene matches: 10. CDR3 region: CASSLTGTASYNSPLHF. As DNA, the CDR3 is TGCGCCAGCAGCCTTACCGGGACAGCTAGCTATAATTCACCCCTCCACTTT.

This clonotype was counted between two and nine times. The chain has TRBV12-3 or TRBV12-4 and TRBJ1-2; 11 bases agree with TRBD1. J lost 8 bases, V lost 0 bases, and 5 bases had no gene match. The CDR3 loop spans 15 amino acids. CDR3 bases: TGTGCCAGCAGTTTAGCCGGACAGGGGGCTAGCGGCTACACCTTC. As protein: CASSLAGQGASGYTF.

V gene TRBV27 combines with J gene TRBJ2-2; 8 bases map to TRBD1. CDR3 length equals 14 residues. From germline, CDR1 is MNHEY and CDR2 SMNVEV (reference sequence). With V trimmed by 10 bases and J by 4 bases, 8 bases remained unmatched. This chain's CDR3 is CATSTGEITGELFF. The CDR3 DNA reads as TGTGCCACCTCGACAGGGGAAATCACCGGGGAGCTGTTTTTT.

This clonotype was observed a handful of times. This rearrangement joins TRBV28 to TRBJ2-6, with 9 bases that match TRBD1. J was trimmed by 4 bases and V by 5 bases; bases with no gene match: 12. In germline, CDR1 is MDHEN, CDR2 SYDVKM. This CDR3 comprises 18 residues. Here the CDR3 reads CASSPLAGTGFGANVLTF. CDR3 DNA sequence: TGTGCCAGCAGTCCCCTTGCCGGGACAGGGTTCGGGGCCAACGTCCTGACTTTC.

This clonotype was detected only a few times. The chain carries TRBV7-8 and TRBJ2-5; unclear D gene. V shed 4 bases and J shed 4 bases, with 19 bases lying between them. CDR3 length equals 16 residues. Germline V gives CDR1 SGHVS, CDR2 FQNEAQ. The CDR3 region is CASSSLQQGPRETQYF. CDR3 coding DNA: TGTGCCAGCAGCTCCCTTCAACAAGGACCCCGAGAGACCCAGTACTTC.

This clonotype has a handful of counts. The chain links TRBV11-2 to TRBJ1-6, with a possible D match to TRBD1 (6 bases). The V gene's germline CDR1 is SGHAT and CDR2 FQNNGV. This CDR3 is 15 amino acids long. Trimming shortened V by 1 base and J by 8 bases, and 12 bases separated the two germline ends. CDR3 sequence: CASSLARTVDSPLHF. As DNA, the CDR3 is TGTGCCAGCAGCTTAGCCCGGACAGTTGATTCACCCCTCCACTTT.

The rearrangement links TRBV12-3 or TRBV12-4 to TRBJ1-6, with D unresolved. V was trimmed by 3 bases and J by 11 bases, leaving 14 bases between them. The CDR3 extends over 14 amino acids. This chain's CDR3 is CASSFPGRYPPLHF. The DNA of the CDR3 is TGTGCCAGCAGTTTCCCAGGACGTTATCCACCCCTCCACTTT.

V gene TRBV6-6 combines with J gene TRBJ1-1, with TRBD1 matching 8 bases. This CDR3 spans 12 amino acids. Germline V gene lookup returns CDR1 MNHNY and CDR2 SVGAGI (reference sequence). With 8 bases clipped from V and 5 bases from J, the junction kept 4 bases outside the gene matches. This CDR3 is CASGQGRTEAFF. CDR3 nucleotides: TGTGCCAGCGGACAGGGAAGGACTGAAGCTTTCTTT.

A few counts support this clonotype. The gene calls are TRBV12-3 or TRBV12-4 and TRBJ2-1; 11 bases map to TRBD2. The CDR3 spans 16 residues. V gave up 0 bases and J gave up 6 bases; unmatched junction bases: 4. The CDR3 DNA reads TGTGCCAGCAGTTTAGCTAGCGGGGGGGTCAGCAATGAGCAGTTCTTC. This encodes CASSLASGGVSNEQFF.

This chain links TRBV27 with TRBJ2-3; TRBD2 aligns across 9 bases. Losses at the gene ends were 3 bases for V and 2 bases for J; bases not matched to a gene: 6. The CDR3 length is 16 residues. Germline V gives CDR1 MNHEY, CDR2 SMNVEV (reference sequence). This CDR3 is CASSFASGEFTDTQYF. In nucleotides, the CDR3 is TGTGCCAGCAGTTTTGCTAGCGGGGAGTTCACAGATACGCAGTATTTT.

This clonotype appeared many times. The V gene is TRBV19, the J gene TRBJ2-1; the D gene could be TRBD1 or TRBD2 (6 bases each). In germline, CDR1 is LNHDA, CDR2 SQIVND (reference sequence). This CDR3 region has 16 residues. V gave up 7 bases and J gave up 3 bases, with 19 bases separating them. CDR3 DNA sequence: TGTGCCAGTAAACGGCTCCAACAGGGAGGCTACAATGAGCAGTTCTTC. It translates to CASKRLQQGGYNEQFF.

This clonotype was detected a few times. The CDR3 bases are TGTGCCAGCAGTTCGGGACCAAGCGGGAGAGGTGTTTACACAGATACGCAGTATTTT. It yields the protein CASSSGPSGRGVYTDTQYF. The V gene is TRBV27, the J gene TRBJ2-3; 8 bases fit TRBD2. V trimming: 4 bases; J trimming: 2 bases; junction bases outside the gene matches: 17. The CDR3 runs 19 residues. Germline CDR1 reads MNHEY; CDR2 reads SMNVEV (reference sequence).